The 12 T cell receptor beta chains presented below share a single source sample, sequenced in a study of T cell responses to AZD1222 COVID-19 vaccine. Sequencing was performed with immunoSEQ multiplex PCR; in TCRdb, only in-frame clones are kept and a portion is missing. There are around 140,000 clones in the sample; over 90% occur only once, and 0.75% to 1% lies in the top ten. Here the sequenced sample was peripheral blood, taken on day 0 of MenACWY control vaccination. These receptor sequences come from an adult in good health.

This chain uses TRBV2 with TRBJ2-1; 9 bases align to TRBD2. Germline V lookup: CDR1 SNHLY, CDR2 FYNNEI. V lost 11 bases, J lost 2 bases, and 4 bases stayed unmatched. The CDR3 covers 13 residues. This CDR3 reads CAGGGRAYNEQFF. CDR3 nucleotide sequence: TGTGCCGGGGGCGGGAGGGCCTACAATGAGCAGTTCTTC.

This clone was counted a single time. The chain is built from TRBV11-2 and TRBJ2-1, with D perhaps TRBD1 (9 bases). This CDR3 region has 15 residues. The V end was cut by 5 bases, the J end by 6 bases, with 17 bases between. Germline lookup yields CDR1 SGHAT and CDR2 FQNNGV. In nucleotides, the CDR3 is TGTGCCAGCAGCACGGGGGGGACAGGGACCAATGAGCAGTTCTTC. Its protein is CASSTGGTGTNEQFF.

The sample holds one count of this clone. The rearrangement joins TRBV18 to TRBJ2-5; TRBD1 agrees at 10 bases. The CDR3 sequence is 16 residues long. Germline V gene sequence: CDR1 KGHSH, CDR2 LQKENI. The V segment lost 3 bases and the J segment 6 bases; nucleotides outside the gene matches: 10. This chain's CDR3 is CASSPIGTGVSQTQYF. CDR3 coding DNA: TGTGCCAGCTCACCCATCGGGACAGGGGTCAGCCAGACCCAGTACTTC.

This rearrangement joins TRBV3-1 (or the pseudogene TRBV3-2) to TRBJ1-1, with a possible D match to TRBD1 (5 bases). This CDR3 has 14 residues. The V gene's germline CDR1 is LGHDT and CDR2 YNNKEL (reference sequence). V lost 2 bases and J 7 bases, leaving 14 bases between the germline ends. CDR3 amino acids: CASSQSPGRFEAFF. In nucleotides, the CDR3 is TGTGCCAGCAGCCAAAGCCCGGGACGGTTTGAAGCTTTCTTT.

The rearrangement links TRBV5-1 to TRBJ2-2; maybe TRBD1 (5 bases). Germline V gene data show CDR1 as SGHRS and CDR2 as YFSETQ. The CDR3 consists of 13 residues. The V end lost 4 bases, the J end lost 6 bases, and 10 bases lay between the germline ends. In DNA form, the CDR3 reads TGCGCCAGCAGCCGGACAAGCCCCGGGGAGCTGTTTTTT. Its protein product is CASSRTSPGELFF.

The chain has TRBV14 and TRBJ2-7; D possibly corresponds to TRBD2 (5 bases). V was pared by 1 base and J by 4 bases, with 14 bases between. From germline, CDR1 is SGHDN and CDR2 FVKESK. The length of the CDR3 is 15 residues. The CDR3 protein is CASSQGLGSGYEQYF. The CDR3 DNA reads TGTGCCAGCAGCCAAGGATTAGGGTCGGGGTACGAGCAGTACTTC.

The rearrangement links TRBV5-1 to TRBJ2-7; the D call may be TRBD1 or TRBD2 (5 bases each). Trimming took 4 bases from V and 2 from J, leaving 13 bases between them. The CDR3 extends over 14 amino acids. The germline V gene encodes CDR1 SGHRS and CDR2 YFSETQ. In DNA, the CDR3 is TGCGCCAGCAGCCCCCGGGACGGACCCTACGAGCAGTACTTC. This sequence encodes CASSPRDGPYEQYF. Using reference TRBV5-1 and TRBJ2-7 for the parts outside the CDR3, the full variable domain is KAGVTQTPRYLIKTRGQQVTLSCSPISGHRSVSWYQQTPGQGLQFLFEYFSETQRNKGNFPGRFSGRQFSNSRSEMNVSTLELGDSALYLCASSPRDGPYEQYFGPGTRLTVT.

The chain is built from TRBV19 and TRBJ1-2; D unresolved. From germline, CDR1 is LNHDA and CDR2 SQIVND (reference sequence). With 1 base removed from V and 1 base from J, the gap between germline ends came to 16 bases. The CDR3 runs 17 residues. Written as DNA, the CDR3 is TGTGCCAGTAGTATAGTCCGGTCCTCCCGGGATAACTATGGCTACACCTTC. As protein: CASSIVRSSRDNYGYTF.

The J gene is TRBJ1-6, the V gene TRBV7-9; the D gene is possibly TRBD1 (6 bases). Germline loops: CDR1 SEHNR, CDR2 FQNEAQ (reference sequence). This CDR3 is built from 13 residues. Trimming shortened V by 4 bases and J by 12 bases, and 13 bases separated the two germline ends. The CDR3 loop reads CASSYEQGIPLHF. CDR3 DNA sequence: TGTGCCAGCAGCTATGAACAGGGAATACCCCTCCACTTT. The complete variable domain, with remaining parts taken from reference TRBV7-9 and TRBJ1-6, reads DTGVSQNPRHKITKRGQNVTFRCDPISEHNRLYWYRQTLGQGPEFLTYFQNEAQLEKSRLLSDRFSAERPKGSFSTLEIQRTEQGDSAMYLCASSYEQGIPLHFGNGTRLTVT.

The gene calls are TRBV18 and TRBJ1-6; the D is unclear. The CDR3 contains 16 residues. V was clipped by 3 bases and J by 10 bases, with 19 bases between them. In germline, CDR1 is KGHSH, CDR2 LQKENI. In nucleotides, the CDR3 is TGTGCCAGCTCACCGCTGTCCGACCCGGGCTCGTCACCCCTCCACTTT. Amino acids: CASSPLSDPGSSPLHF. The entire variable domain, with the rest obtained from reference TRBV18 and TRBJ1-6, is as follows: NAGVMQNPRHLVRRRGQEARLRCSPMKGHSHVYWYRQLPEEGLKFMVYLQKENIIDESGMPKERFSAEFPKEGPSILRIQQVVRGDSAAYFCASSPLSDPGSSPLHFGNGTRLTVT.

V gene TRBV5-6 combines with J gene TRBJ1-6; unclear D gene. The length of the CDR3 is 11 residues. The germline gives CDR1 SGHDT, CDR2 YYEEEE. V shed 0 bases and J shed 8 bases, with 0 bases lying between them. The CDR3 sequence is CASSLDSPLHF. The CDR3 DNA sequence: TGTGCCAGCAGCTTGGATTCACCCCTCCACTTT.

The table lists this clone with a count of one. The genes are TRBV10-2 and TRBJ2-7; D may match TRBD1 or TRBD2 (5 bases each). This CDR3 is 16 amino acids long. V lost 0 bases and J 6 bases, leaving 18 bases between the germline ends. From germline, CDR1 is WSHSY and CDR2 SAAADI. The CDR3 loop is CASSESKREGAGEQYF. CDR3 sequence (DNA): TGCGCCAGCAGTGAGTCGAAGCGTGAAGGGGCGGGCGAGCAGTACTTC.